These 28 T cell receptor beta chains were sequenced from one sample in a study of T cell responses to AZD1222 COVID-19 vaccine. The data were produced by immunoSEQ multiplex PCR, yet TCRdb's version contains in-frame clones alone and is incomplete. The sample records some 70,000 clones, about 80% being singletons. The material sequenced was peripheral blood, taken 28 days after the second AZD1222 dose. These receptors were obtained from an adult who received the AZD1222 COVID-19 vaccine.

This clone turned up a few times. Written as DNA, the CDR3 is TGTGCCAGCTCACCACCTTCCATCGCCTCCTACGAGCAGTACTTC. It encodes CASSPPSIASYEQYF. J is TRBJ2-7 and V is TRBV18, with no clear D. The germline CDR1 and CDR2 sequences are KGHSH and LQKENI. There are 15 residues in the CDR3. Trimming stripped 0 bases from V and 0 bases from J, with 9 bases between. Supplemented by reference TRBV18 and TRBJ2-7, the full variable domain reads NAGVMQNPRHLVRRRGQEARLRCSPMKGHSHVYWYRQLPEEGLKFMVYLQKENIIDESGMPKERFSAEFPKEGPSILRIQQVVRGDSAAYFCASSPPSIASYEQYFGPGTRLTVT.

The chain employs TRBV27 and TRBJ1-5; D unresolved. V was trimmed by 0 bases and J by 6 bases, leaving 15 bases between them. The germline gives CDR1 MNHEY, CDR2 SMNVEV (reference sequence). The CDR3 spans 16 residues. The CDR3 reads CASSLSGFVGSQPQHF. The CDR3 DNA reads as TGTGCCAGCAGTTTATCGGGTTTTGTGGGAAGTCAGCCCCAGCATTTT.

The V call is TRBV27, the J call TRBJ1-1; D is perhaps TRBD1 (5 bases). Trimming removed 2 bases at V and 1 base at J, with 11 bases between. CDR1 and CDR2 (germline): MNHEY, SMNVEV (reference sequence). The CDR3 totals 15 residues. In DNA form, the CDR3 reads TGTGCCAGCAGTTTAGTTTGGGGGTCGAACACTGAAGCTTTCTTT. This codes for CASSLVWGSNTEAFF.

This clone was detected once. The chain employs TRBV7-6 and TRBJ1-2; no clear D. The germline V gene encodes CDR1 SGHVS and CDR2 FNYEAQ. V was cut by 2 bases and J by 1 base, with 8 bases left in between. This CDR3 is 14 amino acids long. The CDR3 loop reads CASSLSPGNYGYTF. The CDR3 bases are TGTGCCAGCAGCTTATCCCCGGGTAACTATGGCTACACCTTC.

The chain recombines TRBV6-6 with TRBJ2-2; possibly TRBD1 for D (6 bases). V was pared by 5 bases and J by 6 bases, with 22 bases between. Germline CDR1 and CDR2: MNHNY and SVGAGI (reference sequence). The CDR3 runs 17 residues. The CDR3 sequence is CASSPQWGQGIAGELFF. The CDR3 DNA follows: TGTGCCAGCAGTCCCCAGTGGGGGCAGGGGATCGCCGGGGAGCTGTTTTTT.

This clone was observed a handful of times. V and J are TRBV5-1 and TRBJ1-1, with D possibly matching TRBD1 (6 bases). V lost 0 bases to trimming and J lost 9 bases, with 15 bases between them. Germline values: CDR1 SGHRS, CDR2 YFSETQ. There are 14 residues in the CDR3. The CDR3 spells CASSLELSGAKAFF. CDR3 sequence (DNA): TGCGCCAGCAGCTTGGAATTGTCAGGGGCCAAAGCTTTCTTT.

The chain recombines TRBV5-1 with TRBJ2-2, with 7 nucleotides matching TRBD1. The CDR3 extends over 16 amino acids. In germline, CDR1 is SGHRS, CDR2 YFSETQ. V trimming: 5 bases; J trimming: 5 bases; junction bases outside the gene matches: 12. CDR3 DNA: TGCGCCAGCAGGAACCTACAGGGGCCTCATACCGGGGAGCTGTTTTTT. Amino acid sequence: CASRNLQGPHTGELFF.

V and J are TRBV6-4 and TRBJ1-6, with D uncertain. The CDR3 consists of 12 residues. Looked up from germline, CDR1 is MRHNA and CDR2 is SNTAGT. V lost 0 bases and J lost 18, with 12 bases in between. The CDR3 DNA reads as TGTGCCAGCAGTGACTCTATTGGCACCTACCACTTT. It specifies CASSDSIGTYHF.

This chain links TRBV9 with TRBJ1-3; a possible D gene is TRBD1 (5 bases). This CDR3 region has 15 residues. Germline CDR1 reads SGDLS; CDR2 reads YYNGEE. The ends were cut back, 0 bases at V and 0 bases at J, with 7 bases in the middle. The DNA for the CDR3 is TGTGCCAGCAGCGTAGAGGGACTCTCTGGAAACACCATATATTTT. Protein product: CASSVEGLSGNTIYF.

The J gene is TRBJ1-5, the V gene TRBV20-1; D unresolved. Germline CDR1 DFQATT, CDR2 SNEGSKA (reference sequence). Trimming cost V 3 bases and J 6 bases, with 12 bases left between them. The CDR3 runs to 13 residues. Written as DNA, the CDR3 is TGCAGTGCTAGTCCCGGCGCAGGTCAGCCCCAGCATTTT. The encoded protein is CSASPGAGQPQHF.

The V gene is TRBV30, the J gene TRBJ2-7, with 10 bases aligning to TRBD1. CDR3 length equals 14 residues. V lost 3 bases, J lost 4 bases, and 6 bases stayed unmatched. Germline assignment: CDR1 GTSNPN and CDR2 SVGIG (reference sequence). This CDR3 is CAWSWTGGAYEQYF. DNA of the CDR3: TGTGCCTGGAGCTGGACAGGGGGAGCGTACGAGCAGTACTTC.

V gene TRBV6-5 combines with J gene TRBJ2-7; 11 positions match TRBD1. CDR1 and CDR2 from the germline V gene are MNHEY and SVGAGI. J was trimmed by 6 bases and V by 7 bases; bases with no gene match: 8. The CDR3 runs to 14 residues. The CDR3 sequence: CASKTVGTGGEQYF. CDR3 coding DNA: TGTGCCAGCAAAACTGTCGGGACAGGGGGCGAGCAGTACTTC.

The CDR3 region has the DNA TGTGCCAGCAGCGACCTTCAGGGGGGCACTGAAGCTTTCTTT. Protein: CASSDLQGGTEAFF. The chain combines TRBV5-4 with TRBJ1-1, with 7 positions matching TRBD1. This CDR3 has 14 amino acids. V lost 4 bases, J lost 4 bases, and 7 bases stayed unmatched. Germline CDR1 reads SGHNT; CDR2 reads YYREEE (reference sequence).

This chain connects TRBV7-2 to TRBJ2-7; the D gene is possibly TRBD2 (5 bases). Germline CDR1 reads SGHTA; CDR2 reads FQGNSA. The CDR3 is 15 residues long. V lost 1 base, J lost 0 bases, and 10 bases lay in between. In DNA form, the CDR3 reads TGTGCCAGCAGCTTAGGTCTGGGGAGCTCCTACGAGCAGTACTTC. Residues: CASSLGLGSSYEQYF.

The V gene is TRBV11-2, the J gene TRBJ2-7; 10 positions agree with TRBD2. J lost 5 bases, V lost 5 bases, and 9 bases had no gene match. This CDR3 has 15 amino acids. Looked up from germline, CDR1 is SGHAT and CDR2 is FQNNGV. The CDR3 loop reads CASSPRGSGGNEQYF. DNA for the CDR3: TGTGCCAGCAGCCCCCGGGGTAGCGGGGGGAACGAGCAGTACTTC.

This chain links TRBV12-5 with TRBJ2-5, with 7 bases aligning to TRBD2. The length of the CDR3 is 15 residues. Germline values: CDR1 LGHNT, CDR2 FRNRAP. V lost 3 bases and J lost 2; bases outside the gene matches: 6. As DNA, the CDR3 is TGTGCTAGTGGTTTCGCGAACGGGGGGCAAGAGACCCAGTACTTC. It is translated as CASGFANGGQETQYF.

The CDR3 DNA is TGTGCCAGCAGTGAACTAGACAAGGCCCAGCATTTT. This codes for CASSELDKAQHF. V and J are TRBV6-1 and TRBJ1-5; D is ambiguous. Trimming took 2 bases from V and 11 from J, leaving 10 bases between them. The CDR3 is made up of 12 amino acids. CDR1 is MNHNS, CDR2 SASEGT, per germline.

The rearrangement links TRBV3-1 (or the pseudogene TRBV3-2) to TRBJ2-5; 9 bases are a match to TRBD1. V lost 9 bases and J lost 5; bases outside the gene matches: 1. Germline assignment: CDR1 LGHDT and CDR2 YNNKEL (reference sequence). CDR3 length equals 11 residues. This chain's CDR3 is CASGTGETQYF. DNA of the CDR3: TGTGCCAGTGGGACAGGGGAGACCCAGTACTTC.

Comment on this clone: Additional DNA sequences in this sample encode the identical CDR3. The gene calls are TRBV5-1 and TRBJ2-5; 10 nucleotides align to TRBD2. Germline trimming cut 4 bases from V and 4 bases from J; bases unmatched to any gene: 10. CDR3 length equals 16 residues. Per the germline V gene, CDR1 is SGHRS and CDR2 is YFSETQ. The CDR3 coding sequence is TGCGCCAGCAGCCTCGCCGGGACTAGCGTACCAGAGACCCAGTACTTC. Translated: CASSLAGTSVPETQYF.

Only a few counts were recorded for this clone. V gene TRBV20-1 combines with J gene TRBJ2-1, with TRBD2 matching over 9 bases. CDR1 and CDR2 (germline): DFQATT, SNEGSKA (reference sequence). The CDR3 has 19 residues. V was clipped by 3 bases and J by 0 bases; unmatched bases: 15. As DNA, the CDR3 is TGCAGTGCTAGTAGTTTTATGGCTAGCGGGACGAGCTCCTACAATGAGCAGTTCTTC. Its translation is CSASSFMASGTSSYNEQFF.

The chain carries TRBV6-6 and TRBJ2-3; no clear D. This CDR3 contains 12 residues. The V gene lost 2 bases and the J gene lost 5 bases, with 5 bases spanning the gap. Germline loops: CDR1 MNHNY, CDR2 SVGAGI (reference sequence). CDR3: CASSYTEDTQYF. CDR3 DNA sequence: TGTGCCAGCAGTTACACCGAAGATACGCAGTATTTT.

The CDR3 DNA reads TGTGCCAGCAGCCAAGACCTTTCCCGGGACCCCTTATACTACGAGCAGTACTTC. Encoded protein: CASSQDLSRDPLYYEQYF. The chain uses TRBV4-2 and TRBJ2-7, with D possibly called TRBD1 or TRBD2 (5 bases each). V lost 0 bases to trimming and J lost 3 bases, with 21 bases between them. The CDR3 sequence is 18 residues long. Germline loops: CDR1 LGHNA, CDR2 YNFKEQ.

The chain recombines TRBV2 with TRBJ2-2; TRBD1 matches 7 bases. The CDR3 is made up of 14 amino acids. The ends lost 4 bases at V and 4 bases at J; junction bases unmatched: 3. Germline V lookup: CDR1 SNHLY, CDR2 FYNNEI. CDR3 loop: CASSGTGGTGELFF. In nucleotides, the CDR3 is TGTGCCAGCAGTGGGACAGGCGGCACCGGGGAGCTGTTTTTT. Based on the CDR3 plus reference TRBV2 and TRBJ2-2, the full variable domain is EPEVTQTPSHQVTQMGQEVILRCVPISNHLYFYWYRQILGQKVEFLVSFYNNEISEKSEIFDDQFSVERPDGSNFTLKIRSTKLEDSAMYFCASSGTGGTGELFFGEGSRLTVL.

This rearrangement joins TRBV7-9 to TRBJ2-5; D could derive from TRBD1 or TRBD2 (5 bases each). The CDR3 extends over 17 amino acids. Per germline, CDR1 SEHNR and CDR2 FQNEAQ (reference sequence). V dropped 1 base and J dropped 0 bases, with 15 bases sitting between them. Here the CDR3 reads CASSLVRDVWYQETQYF. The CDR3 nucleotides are TGTGCCAGCAGCTTAGTAAGGGACGTATGGTACCAAGAGACCCAGTACTTC.

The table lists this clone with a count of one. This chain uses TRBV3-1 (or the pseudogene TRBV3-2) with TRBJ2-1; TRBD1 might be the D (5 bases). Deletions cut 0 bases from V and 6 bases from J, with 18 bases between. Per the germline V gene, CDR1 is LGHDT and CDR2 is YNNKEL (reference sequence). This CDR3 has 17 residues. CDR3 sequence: CASSQDWRPRASNEQFF. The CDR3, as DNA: TGTGCCAGCAGCCAAGATTGGCGGCCCAGGGCCAGCAATGAGCAGTTCTTC.

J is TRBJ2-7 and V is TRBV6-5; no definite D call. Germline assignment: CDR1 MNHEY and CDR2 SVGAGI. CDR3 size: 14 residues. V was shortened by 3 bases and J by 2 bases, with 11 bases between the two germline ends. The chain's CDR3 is CASSYSGATYEQYF. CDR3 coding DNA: TGTGCCAGCAGTTATTCGGGTGCCACCTACGAGCAGTACTTC.

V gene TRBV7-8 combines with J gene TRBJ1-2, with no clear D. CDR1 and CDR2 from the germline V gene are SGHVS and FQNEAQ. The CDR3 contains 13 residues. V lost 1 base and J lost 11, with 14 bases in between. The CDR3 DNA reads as TGTGCCAGCAGCTTAGGAGGGAACAGAGGATACACCTTC. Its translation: CASSLGGNRGYTF.

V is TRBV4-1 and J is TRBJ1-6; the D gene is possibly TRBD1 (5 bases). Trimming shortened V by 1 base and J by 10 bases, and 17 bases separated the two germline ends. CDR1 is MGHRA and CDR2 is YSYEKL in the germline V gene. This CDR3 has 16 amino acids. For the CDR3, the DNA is TGCGCCAGCAGCCAAGGACCGACGGGGCTTACATCACCCCTCCACTTT. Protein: CASSQGPTGLTSPLHF.